Presented here are 19 T cell receptor beta chains from one specimen sequenced in a study of tumor T cells in aggressive B-cell lymphoma. TCRdb's copy holds only in-frame clones and misses some; the assay was immunoSEQ multiplex PCR. The sample lists 5,700 or so clones; around three quarters were seen once. Material for sequencing was tumor tissue. The receptors were gathered from an adult with diffuse large B cell lymphoma.

The chain couples TRBV2 to TRBJ1-2, with a possible D match to TRBD1 (6 bases). The V and J ends lost 3 bases and 7 bases respectively, with 12 bases between them. This CDR3 comprises 13 residues. Germline CDR1 and CDR2: SNHLY and FYNNEI. The CDR3 DNA is TGTGCCAGCAGTGACGGGACACTGATTGGCTACACCTTC. Translation gives CASSDGTLIGYTF.

The chain combines TRBV5-6 with TRBJ2-7; D is perhaps TRBD2 (5 bases). Trimming took off 5 bases at V and 5 bases at J, with 11 bases between the two ends. CDR1 and CDR2 (germline): SGHDT, YYEEEE. This CDR3 comprises 12 residues. This CDR3 reads CASRTGTHEQYF. CDR3 DNA: TGTGCCAGCAGGACGGGAACCCACGAGCAGTACTTC.

This rearrangement joins TRBV2 to TRBJ2-1, with TRBD2 matching over 14 bases. Germline V gene sequence: CDR1 SNHLY, CDR2 FYNNEI. Trimming removed 7 bases from V and 6 bases from J; junction bases left unmatched: 5. This CDR3 is 15 amino acids long. In nucleotides, the CDR3 is TGTGCCAGCATTCCGGGACTAGCGGGAGTCAATGAGCAGTTCTTC. It specifies CASIPGLAGVNEQFF.

The chain employs TRBV29-1 and TRBJ2-3, with 7 bases identical to TRBD2. This CDR3 is built from 15 residues. V lost 6 bases and J lost 3; bases outside the gene matches: 12. Germline lookup yields CDR1 SQVTM and CDR2 ANQGSEA. The CDR3 protein is CSVDEAGRLTDTQYF. As DNA, the CDR3 is TGCAGCGTCGATGAAGCGGGACGGCTAACAGATACGCAGTATTTT.

This rearrangement joins TRBV7-9 to TRBJ1-3; D is unresolved. This CDR3 region has 12 residues. Germline V CDR1 and CDR2: SEHNR, FQNEAQ (reference sequence). Trimming cost V 5 bases and J 8 bases, with 10 bases left between them. CDR3 sequence (DNA): TGTGCCAGCAGCATCCGTAGAGACACCATATATTTT. It specifies CASSIRRDTIYF.

This clone was counted only a few times. This rearrangement joins TRBV9 to TRBJ1-2; D unresolved. The CDR3 runs to 15 residues. Germline assignment: CDR1 SGDLS and CDR2 YYNGEE. Trimming shortened V by 0 bases and J by 0 bases, and 9 bases separated the two germline ends. In nucleotides, the CDR3 is TGTGCCAGCAGCGTAGGAAACAAAGCTAACTATGGCTACACCTTC. Its translation is CASSVGNKANYGYTF.

The rearrangement links TRBV7-9 to TRBJ1-1; the match to TRBD1 covers 7 bases. Germline values: CDR1 SEHNR, CDR2 FQNEAQ (reference sequence). The CDR3 spans 13 residues. Trimming took 1 base from V and 4 from J; bases not matched to a gene: 0. The DNA for the CDR3 is TGTGCCAGCAGCTTAGGACAGGGCACTGAAGCTTTCTTT. Translation gives CASSLGQGTEAFF. The full variable domain, in which reference TRBV7-9 and TRBJ1-1 provide the parts outside the CDR3, is DTGVSQNPRHKITKRGQNVTFRCDPISEHNRLYWYRQTLGQGPEFLTYFQNEAQLEKSRLLSDRFSAERPKGSFSTLEIQRTEQGDSAMYLCASSLGQGTEAFFGQGTRLTVV.

This clone has just one count. The chain is built from TRBV7-8 and TRBJ2-6; D is possibly TRBD1 (6 bases). V lost 5 bases to trimming and J lost 4 bases, with 12 bases between them. There are 15 residues in the CDR3. Germline loops: CDR1 SGHVS, CDR2 FQNEAQ. The DNA for the CDR3 is TGTGCCAGCAGCCGGAGGACAGCCGGGGCCAACGTCCTGACTTTC. This codes for CASSRRTAGANVLTF.

The rearrangement links TRBV5-1 to TRBJ2-7; 7 nucleotides align to TRBD1. The V segment lost 0 bases and the J segment 11 bases; nucleotides outside the gene matches: 8. The germline V gene has CDR1 SGHRS and CDR2 YFSETQ. The CDR3 extends over 13 amino acids. CDR3 nucleotide sequence: TGCGCCAGCAGCTTGGCCCCCCAAGGGGGCGAGTACTTC. It is translated as CASSLAPQGGEYF.

The V and J genes are TRBV10-3 and TRBJ1-3; D is unclear. Trimming took off 10 bases at V and 4 bases at J, with 11 bases between the two ends. The CDR3 is 12 amino acids. Germline V gene lookup returns CDR1 ENHRY and CDR2 SYGVKD. CDR3 protein: CATAASGNTIYF. For the CDR3, the DNA is TGTGCCACCGCTGCGTCCGGAAACACCATATATTTT.

The CDR3 region has the DNA TGTGCCAGCTCACCACTTACTAGCGGGAGTAGCAATGAGCAGTTCTTC. As protein: CASSPLTSGSSNEQFF. V gene TRBV18 combines with J gene TRBJ2-1, with TRBD2 matching over 11 bases. After removal of 1 base from V and 6 bases from J, the junction contained 5 bases not matched to a gene. The CDR3 covers 16 residues. CDR1 and CDR2 from the germline V gene are KGHSH and LQKENI.

This chain joins TRBV27 and TRBJ1-2; no clear D. CDR1 and CDR2 from the germline V gene are MNHEY and SMNVEV (reference sequence). Trimming took off 1 base at V and 6 bases at J, with 9 bases between the two ends. CDR3 size: 13 residues. CDR3 residues: CASSLFSVHGYTF. The CDR3 DNA sequence: TGTGCCAGCAGTTTATTTTCAGTTCATGGCTACACCTTC.

The chain is built from TRBV10-3 and TRBJ2-5; 7 bases agree with TRBD2. The junction had 11 bases not matched to a gene; V was cut back by 11 bases and J by 2 bases. Germline CDR1 is ENHRY and CDR2 is SYGVKD. The CDR3 has 14 residues. CDR3 sequence reads: CASQPAGLQETQYF. The DNA for the CDR3 is TGTGCCTCCCAACCAGCGGGGCTACAAGAGACCCAGTACTTC.

This clone was observed once. The chain joins TRBV11-3 to TRBJ1-2, with TRBD1 identical over 10 bases. The CDR3 runs 16 residues. Looked up from germline, CDR1 is SGHNT and CDR2 is YENEEA. After removal of 5 bases from V and 0 bases from J, the junction contained 6 bases not matched to a gene. The CDR3 DNA reads TGTGCCAGCAGCCCGTCTGGGACAGGGGCTAACTATGGCTACACCTTC. This gives the protein CASSPSGTGANYGYTF.

The rearrangement uses TRBV7-2 and TRBJ1-2; 7 bases line up with TRBD1. Trimming at V came to 5 bases and at J to 2 bases, leaving 5 bases not matched to a gene. The germline V gene encodes CDR1 SGHTA and CDR2 FQGNSA. The CDR3 loop spans 14 amino acids. The CDR3 region has the DNA TGTGCCAGCAGCCTCCTACAGGGGAACTATGGCTACACCTTC. This encodes CASSLLQGNYGYTF.

The chain couples TRBV4-3 to TRBJ1-1, with 8 bases aligning to TRBD1. The germline V gene has CDR1 LGHNA and CDR2 YSLEER. Trimming took 1 base from V and 4 from J; bases not matched to a gene: 2. This CDR3 contains 14 residues. The CDR3 is CASSQATGATEAFF. DNA of the CDR3: TGCGCCAGCAGCCAAGCGACAGGGGCCACTGAAGCTTTCTTT.

CDR3 in DNA: TGTGCCAGCAGGCAGGGTGCAGGGGCCAACGTCCTGACTTTC. It specifies CASRQGAGANVLTF. This rearrangement joins TRBV5-6 to TRBJ2-6; D is possibly TRBD1 (5 bases). Germline CDR1 and CDR2: SGHDT and YYEEEE. V was cut by 5 bases and J by 4 bases, with 10 bases left in between. The CDR3 consists of 14 residues.

The chain has TRBV4-3 and TRBJ1-1, with a tentative D call TRBD1 (5 bases). V was clipped by 2 bases and J by 3 bases, with 16 bases between them. This CDR3 is built from 16 residues. Germline V gene lookup returns CDR1 LGHNA and CDR2 YSLEER. The CDR3 DNA reads as TGCGCCAGCAGCCAACTCCCGCGGGGGGGATACACTGAAGCTTTCTTT. It encodes CASSQLPRGGYTEAFF.

This clone was seen just once. This sequence joins TRBV18 and TRBJ2-2; 9 nucleotides match TRBD1. The CDR3 has 16 residues. The J segment lost 2 bases and the V segment lost 0 bases, leaving 1 base of the junction unmatched. CDR1 is KGHSH and CDR2 is LQKENI in the germline V gene. CDR3 residues: CASSPPTGGNTGELFF. For the CDR3, the DNA is TGTGCCAGCTCACCACCGACAGGGGGTAACACCGGGGAGCTGTTTTTT.